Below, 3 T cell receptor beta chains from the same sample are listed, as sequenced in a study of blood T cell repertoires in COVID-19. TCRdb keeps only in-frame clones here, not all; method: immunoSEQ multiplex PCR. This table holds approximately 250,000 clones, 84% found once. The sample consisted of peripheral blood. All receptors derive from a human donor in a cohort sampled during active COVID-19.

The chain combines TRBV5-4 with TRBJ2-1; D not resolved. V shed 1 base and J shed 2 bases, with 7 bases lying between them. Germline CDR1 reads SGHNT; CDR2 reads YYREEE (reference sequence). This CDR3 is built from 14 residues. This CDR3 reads CASSLLFPYNEQFF. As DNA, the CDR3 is TGTGCCAGCAGCTTGCTCTTCCCCTACAATGAGCAGTTCTTC.

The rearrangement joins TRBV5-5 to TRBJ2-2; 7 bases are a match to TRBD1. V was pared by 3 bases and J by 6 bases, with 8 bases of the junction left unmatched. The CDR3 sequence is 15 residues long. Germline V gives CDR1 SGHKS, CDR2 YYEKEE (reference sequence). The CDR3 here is CASSSQGWSAGELFF. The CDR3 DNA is TGTGCCAGCAGCTCACAGGGGTGGAGTGCCGGGGAGCTGTTTTTT.

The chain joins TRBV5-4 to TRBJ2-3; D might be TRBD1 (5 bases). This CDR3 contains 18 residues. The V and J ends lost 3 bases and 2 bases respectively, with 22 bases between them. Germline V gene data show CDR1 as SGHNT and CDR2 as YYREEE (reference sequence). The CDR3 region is CASSYPTGINRHTDTQYF. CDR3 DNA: TGTGCCAGCAGCTACCCCACAGGAATTAATCGCCACACAGATACGCAGTATTTT. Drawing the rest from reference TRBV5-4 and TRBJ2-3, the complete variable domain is ETGVTQSPTHLIKTRGQQVTLRCSSQSGHNTVSWYQQALGQGPQFIFQYYREEENGRGNFPPRFSGLQFPNYSSELNVNALELDDSALYLCASSYPTGINRHTDTQYFGPGTRLTVL.